These 6 T cell receptor beta chains came from one sample sequenced in a study of cytomegalovirus exposure and HLA in healthy donors. With 60 Vbeta and 13 Jbeta primers, the PCR was carried out. Method: immunoSEQ multiplex PCR; TCRdb's copy keeps in-frame clones and lacks some. Of roughly 130,000 clones listed, 80% to 85% were seen once; the top ten hold less than 1.5%. The sample consisted of PBMCs. All receptors come from a male donor in good health and CMV-seropositive.

The V and J genes are TRBV5-1 and TRBJ2-5; the D is unclear. V was pared by 1 base and J by 1 base, with 8 bases between. The CDR3 loop spans 14 amino acids. CDR1 and CDR2 (germline): SGHRS, YFSETQ. The CDR3: CASSLSAFQETQYF. CDR3 coding DNA: TGCGCCAGCAGCTTGAGCGCCTTCCAAGAGACCCAGTACTTC.

The rearrangement joins TRBV27 to TRBJ2-7; D unresolved. Trimming removed 9 bases at V and 0 bases at J, with 18 bases between. CDR1 and CDR2 (germline): MNHEY, SMNVEV (reference sequence). This CDR3 has 15 amino acids. CDR3 sequence: CASKRLEESSYEQYF. CDR3 sequence (DNA): TGTGCCAGTAAACGTTTAGAGGAGAGCTCCTACGAGCAGTACTTC.

The chain carries TRBV5-5 and TRBJ1-4, with D possibly matching TRBD1 (5 bases). Trimming cost V 2 bases and J 3 bases, with 23 bases left between them. Germline assignment: CDR1 SGHKS and CDR2 YYEKEE (reference sequence). This CDR3 has 19 residues. DNA for the CDR3: TGTGCCAGCAGCTTCAGGGTTGGGATCGGTTTTCTTCCTAATGAAAAACTGTTTTTT. Amino acids: CASSFRVGIGFLPNEKLFF.

A single count supports this clone. The V call is TRBV7-9, the J call TRBJ2-3, with a tentative D call TRBD2 (7 bases). The CDR3 is 17 amino acids. Trimming took off 0 bases at V and 4 bases at J, with 17 bases between the two ends. CDR1 and CDR2 from the germline V gene are SEHNR and FQNEAQ (reference sequence). CDR3 sequence reads: CASSLARGGGTSDTQYF. DNA of the CDR3: TGTGCCAGCAGCTTAGCTCGAGGGGGAGGGACTTCAGATACGCAGTATTTT.

This clone showed up just a few times. The CDR3 sequence: CASSHLFSGRTGELFF. CDR3 DNA: TGTGCCAGCAGTCATCTGTTTAGCGGGAGGACCGGGGAGCTGTTTTTT. The rearrangement links TRBV27 to TRBJ2-2, with 10 positions matching TRBD2. CDR3 length equals 16 residues. Per the germline V gene, CDR1 is MNHEY and CDR2 is SMNVEV (reference sequence). Trimming took 5 bases from V and 5 from J; bases not matched to a gene: 8.

The V and J genes are TRBV6-4 and TRBJ2-1, with 8 nucleotides matching TRBD1. V lost 8 bases to trimming and J lost 3 bases; unmatched junction nucleotides: 9. This CDR3 is built from 15 residues. CDR1 and CDR2 (germline): MRHNA, SNTAGT. In DNA form, the CDR3 reads TGTGCCAGCTCGGCCGGGACAGGTGGCTACAATGAGCAGTTCTTC. Amino acid sequence: CASSAGTGGYNEQFF.